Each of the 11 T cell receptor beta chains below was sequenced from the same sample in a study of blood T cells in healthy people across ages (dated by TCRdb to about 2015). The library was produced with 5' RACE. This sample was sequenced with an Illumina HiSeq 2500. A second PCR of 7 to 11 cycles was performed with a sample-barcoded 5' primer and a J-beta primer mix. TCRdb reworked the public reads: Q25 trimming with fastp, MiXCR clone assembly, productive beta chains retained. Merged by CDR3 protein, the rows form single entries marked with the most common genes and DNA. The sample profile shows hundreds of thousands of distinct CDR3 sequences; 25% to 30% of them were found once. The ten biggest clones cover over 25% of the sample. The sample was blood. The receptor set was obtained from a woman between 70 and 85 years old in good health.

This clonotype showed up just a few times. This chain's CDR3 is CSAAGSSGIGKAQYF. CDR3 DNA: TGCAGTGCTGCGGGTTCTAGCGGGATAGGAAAGGCCCAGTACTTC. The genes are TRBV20-1 and TRBJ2-5; 9 bases are shared with TRBD2. Germline-derived CDR1 and CDR2 are DFQATT and SNEGSKA (reference sequence). The V segment lost 5 bases and the J segment 9 bases; nucleotides outside the gene matches: 16. The CDR3 loop spans 15 amino acids.

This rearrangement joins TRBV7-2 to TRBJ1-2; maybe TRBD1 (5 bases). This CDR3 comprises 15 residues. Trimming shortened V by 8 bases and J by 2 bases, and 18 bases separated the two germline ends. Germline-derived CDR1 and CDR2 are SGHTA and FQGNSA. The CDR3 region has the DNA TGTGCCAGCGCCCCTCGGGACGGGGGAAACTATGGCTACACCTTC. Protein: CASAPRDGGNYGYTF.

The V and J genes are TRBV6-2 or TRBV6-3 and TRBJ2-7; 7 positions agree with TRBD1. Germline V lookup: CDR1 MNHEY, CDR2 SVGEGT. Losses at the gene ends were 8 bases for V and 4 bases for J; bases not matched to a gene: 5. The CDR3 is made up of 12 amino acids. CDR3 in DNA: TGTGCCAGCCGGGACAGTATATACGAGCAGTACTTC. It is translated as CASRDSIYEQYF.

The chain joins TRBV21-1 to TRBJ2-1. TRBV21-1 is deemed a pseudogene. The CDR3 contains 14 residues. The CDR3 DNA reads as TGTGCCAGCCGCTCTCACTCGGACTACAATGAGCAGTTCTTC. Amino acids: CASRSHSDYNEQFF.

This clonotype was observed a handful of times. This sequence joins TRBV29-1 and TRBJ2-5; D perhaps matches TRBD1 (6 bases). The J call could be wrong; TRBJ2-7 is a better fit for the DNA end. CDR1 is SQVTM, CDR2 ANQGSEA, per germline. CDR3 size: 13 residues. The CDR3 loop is CSVAGQGIYEQYF. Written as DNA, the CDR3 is TGCAGCGTTGCTGGGCAGGGGATCTACGAGCAGTACTTC.

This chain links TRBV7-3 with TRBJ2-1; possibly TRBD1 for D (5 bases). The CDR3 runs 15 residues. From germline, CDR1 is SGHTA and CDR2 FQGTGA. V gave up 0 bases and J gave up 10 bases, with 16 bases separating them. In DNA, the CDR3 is TGTGCCAGCAGCTTAACATCCACAGGTCACGGGGAGCAGTTCTTC. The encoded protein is CASSLTSTGHGEQFF.

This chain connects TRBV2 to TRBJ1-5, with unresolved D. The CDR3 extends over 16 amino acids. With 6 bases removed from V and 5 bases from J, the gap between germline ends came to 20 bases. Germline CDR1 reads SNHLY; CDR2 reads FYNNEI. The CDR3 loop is CASSVDRALRDQPQHF. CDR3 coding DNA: TGTGCCAGCAGCGTAGACCGGGCCTTGAGGGATCAGCCCCAGCATTTT.

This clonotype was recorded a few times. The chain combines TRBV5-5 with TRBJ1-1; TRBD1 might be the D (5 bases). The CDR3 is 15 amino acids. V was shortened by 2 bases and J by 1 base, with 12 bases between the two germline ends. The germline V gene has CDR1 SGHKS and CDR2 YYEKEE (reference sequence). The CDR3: CASSFRVQGNTEAFF. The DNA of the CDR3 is TGTGCCAGCAGCTTCCGAGTCCAGGGGAACACTGAAGCTTTCTTT. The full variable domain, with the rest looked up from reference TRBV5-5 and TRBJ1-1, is DAGVTQSPTHLIKTRGQQVTLRCSPISGHKSVSWYQQVLGQGPQFIFQYYEKEERGRGNFPDRFSARQFPNYSSELNVNALLLGDSALYLCASSFRVQGNTEAFFGQGTRLTVV.

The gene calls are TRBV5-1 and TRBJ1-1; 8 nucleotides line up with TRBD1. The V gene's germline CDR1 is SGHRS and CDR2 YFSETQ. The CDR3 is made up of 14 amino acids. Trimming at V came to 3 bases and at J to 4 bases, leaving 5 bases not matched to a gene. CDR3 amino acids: CASSSTGGSTEAFF. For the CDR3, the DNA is TGCGCCAGCAGCTCCACAGGGGGGAGCACTGAAGCTTTCTTT.

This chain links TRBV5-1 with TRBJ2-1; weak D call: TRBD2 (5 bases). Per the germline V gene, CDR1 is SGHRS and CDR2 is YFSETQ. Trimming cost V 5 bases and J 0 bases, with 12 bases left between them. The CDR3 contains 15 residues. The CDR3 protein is CASSNSGNSYNEQFF. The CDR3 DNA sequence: TGCGCCAGCAGTAACTCGGGGAACTCCTACAATGAGCAGTTCTTC.

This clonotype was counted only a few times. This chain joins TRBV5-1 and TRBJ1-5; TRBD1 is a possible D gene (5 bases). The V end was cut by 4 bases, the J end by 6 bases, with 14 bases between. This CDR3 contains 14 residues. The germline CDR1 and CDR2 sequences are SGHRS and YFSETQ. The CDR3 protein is CASSPDGAGQPQHF. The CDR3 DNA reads TGCGCCAGCAGCCCGGACGGGGCGGGTCAGCCCCAGCATTTT. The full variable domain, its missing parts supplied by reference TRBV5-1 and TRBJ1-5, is KAGVTQTPRYLIKTRGQQVTLSCSPISGHRSVSWYQQTPGQGLQFLFEYFSETQRNKGNFPGRFSGRQFSNSRSEMNVSTLELGDSALYLCASSPDGAGQPQHFGDGTRLSIL.